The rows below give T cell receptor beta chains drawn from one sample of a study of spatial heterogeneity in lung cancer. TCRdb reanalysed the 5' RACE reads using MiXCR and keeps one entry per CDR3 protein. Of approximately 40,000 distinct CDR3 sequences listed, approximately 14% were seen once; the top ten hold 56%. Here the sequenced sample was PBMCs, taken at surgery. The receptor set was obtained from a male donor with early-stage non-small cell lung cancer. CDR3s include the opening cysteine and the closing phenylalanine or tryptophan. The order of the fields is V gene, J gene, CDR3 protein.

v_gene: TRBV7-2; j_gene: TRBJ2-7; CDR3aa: CASSLAPQGGTYEQYF
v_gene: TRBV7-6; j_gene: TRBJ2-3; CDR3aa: CASSFSTDTQYF
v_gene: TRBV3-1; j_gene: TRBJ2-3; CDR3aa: CASSTRTGGSTDTQYF
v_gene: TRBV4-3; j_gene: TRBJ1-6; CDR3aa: CASSQDRQENSPLHF
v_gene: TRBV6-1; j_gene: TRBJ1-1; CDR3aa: CASSEAQEYTEAFF
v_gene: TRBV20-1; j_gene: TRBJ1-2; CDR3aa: CSARDPRVGNYGYTF
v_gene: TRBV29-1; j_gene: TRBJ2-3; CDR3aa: CSVEGQGGFTDTQYF
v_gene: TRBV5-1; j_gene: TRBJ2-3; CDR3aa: CASSSGTSGTDTQYF
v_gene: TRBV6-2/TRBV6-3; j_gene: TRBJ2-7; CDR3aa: CASSSGGSYEQYF
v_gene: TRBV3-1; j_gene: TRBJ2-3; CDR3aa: CASSPTGADTQYF
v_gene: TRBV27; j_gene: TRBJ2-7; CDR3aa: CASRLAGGRTYEQYF
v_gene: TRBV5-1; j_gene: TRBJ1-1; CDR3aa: CASSLDGYTEAFF
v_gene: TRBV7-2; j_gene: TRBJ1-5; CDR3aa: CASSLATGHHQPQHF
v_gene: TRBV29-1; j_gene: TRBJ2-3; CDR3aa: CSVDRQGADTQYF
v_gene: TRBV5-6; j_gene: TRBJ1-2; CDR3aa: CASSFGDRSGYTF
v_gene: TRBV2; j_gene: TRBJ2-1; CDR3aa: CASRGTSGGNEQFF
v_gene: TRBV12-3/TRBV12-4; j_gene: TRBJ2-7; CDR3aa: CASSLLQGVHEQYF
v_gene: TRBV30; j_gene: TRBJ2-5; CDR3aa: CAWGLETQYF
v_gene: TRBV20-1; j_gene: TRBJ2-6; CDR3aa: CSAYDRGSSGANVLTF
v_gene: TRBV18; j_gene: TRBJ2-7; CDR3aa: CASSPGLAGGYEQYF
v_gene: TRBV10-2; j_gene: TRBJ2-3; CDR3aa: CASSDQGRGPTDTQYF
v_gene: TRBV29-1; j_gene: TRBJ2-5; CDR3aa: CSVCRDQETQYF
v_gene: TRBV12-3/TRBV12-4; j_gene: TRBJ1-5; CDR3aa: CASTPSGGINQPQHF
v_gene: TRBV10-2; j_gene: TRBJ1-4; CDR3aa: CASGTGGNDEKLFF
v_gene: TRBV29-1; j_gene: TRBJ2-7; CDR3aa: CSVTLLAGDDEQYF
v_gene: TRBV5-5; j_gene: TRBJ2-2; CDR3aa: CASRGGGELFF
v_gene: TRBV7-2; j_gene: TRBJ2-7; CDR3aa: CASSWGWGRKSYEQYF
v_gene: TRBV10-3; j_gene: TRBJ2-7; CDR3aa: CAISRDTSYEQYF
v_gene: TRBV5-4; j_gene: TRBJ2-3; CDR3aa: CASSLMGHGLASTDTQYF
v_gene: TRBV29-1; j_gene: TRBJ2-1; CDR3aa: CSVLTSGRNEQFF
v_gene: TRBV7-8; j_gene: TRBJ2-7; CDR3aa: CASSLVGQYSTFREQYF
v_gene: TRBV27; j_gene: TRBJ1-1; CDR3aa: CASSLQGANTEAFF
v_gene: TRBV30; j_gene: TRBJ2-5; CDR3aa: CAWSVRGETQYF
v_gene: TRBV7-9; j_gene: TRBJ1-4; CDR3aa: CASSLDRQTRNEKLFF
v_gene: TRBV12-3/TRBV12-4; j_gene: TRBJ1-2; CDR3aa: CASSGRLYGYTF
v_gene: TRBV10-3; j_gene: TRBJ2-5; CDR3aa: CAISESREGETQYF
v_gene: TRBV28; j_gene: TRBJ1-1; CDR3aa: CASSSEREAFF
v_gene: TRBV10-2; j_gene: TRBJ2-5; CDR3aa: CASRPGLAGGPETQYF
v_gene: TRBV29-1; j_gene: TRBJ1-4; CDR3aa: CSAWTGGEKLFF
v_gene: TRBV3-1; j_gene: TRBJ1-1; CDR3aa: CASSQPPGRPNTEAFF
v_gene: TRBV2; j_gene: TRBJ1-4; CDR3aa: CASSQDSGEKLFF
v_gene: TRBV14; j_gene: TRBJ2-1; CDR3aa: CASSQSPGGIEFF
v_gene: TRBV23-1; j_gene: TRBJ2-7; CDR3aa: CASSQSYRVVLYEQYF
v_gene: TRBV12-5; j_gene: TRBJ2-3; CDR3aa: CASGGTPSPDTQYF
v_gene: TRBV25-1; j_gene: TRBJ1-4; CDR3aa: CASSDHNEKLFF
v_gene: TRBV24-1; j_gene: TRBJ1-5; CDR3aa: CATSDPGQGAQPQHF
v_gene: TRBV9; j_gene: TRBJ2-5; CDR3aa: CASSVGLAGSQETQYF
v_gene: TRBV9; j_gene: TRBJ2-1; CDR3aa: CASSPLASSYNEQFF
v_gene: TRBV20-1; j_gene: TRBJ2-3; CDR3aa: CSARSPSGGAYTQYF
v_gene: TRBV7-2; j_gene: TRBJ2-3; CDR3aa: CASSTTSGVLGDTQYF
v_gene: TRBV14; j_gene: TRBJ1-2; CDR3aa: CASSQELAGRGYTF
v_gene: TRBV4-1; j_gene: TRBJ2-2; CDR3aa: CASSRVVVGAGTGELFF
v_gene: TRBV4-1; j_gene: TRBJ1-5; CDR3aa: CASSQEVTGDQPQHF
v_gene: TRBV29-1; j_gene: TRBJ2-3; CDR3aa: CSVDISSEAQYF
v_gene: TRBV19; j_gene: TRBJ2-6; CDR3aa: CASSIDYGANVLTF
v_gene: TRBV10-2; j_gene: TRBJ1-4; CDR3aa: CASSDWGEVTNEKLFF
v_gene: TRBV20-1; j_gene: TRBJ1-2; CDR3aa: CSARGLRAATF
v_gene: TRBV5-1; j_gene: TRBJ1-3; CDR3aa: CASSLGPYGNTIYF
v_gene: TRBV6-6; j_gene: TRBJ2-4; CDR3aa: CASSPPGQGSNIQYF
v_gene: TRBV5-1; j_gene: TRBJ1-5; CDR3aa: CASSPGQGSQPQHF